This TCR beta chain derives from a study of shared clonotypes between healthy human individuals. The germline V gene has CDR1 MDHEN and CDR2 SYDVKM. CDR3 size: 13 residues. V was clipped by 7 bases and J by 2 bases, with 11 bases between them. Sequenced by immunoSEQ multiplex PCR; TCRdb stores in-frame clones only, minus some. Among 1,500,000 or so clones, about 96% were seen once, and the ten largest hold approximately 1.1%. This clonotype was sampled from a man aged 30 to 39 in good health. The V gene is TRBV28, the J gene TRBJ1-1; possible D gene TRBD1, 6 bases. What was sequenced was naive CD4+ T cells sorted from blood. Subset given: CD45RA+ positively selected. As DNA, the CDR3 is TGTGCCAGCATCAGACAGGATAACACTGAAGCTTTCTTT. Residues: CASIRQDNTEAFF.